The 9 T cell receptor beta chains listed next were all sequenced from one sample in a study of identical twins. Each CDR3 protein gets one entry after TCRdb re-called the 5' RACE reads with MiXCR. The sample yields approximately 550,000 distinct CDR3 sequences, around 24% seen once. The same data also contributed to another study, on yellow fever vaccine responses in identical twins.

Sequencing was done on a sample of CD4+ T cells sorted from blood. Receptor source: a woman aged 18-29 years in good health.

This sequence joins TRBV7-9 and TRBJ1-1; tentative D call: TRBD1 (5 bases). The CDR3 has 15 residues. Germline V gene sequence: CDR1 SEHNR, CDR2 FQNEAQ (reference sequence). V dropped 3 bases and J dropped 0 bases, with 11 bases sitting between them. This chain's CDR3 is CASSFHGTLNTEAFF. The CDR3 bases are TGTGCCAGCAGCTTCCACGGGACCCTGAACACTGAAGCTTTCTTT.

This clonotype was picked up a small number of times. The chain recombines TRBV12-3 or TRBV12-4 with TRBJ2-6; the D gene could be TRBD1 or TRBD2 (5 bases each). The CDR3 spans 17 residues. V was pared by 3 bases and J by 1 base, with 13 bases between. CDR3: CASSLGTLFSGANVLTF. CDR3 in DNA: TGTGCCAGCAGTTTGGGGACCCTATTTTCTGGGGCCAACGTCCTGACTTTC.

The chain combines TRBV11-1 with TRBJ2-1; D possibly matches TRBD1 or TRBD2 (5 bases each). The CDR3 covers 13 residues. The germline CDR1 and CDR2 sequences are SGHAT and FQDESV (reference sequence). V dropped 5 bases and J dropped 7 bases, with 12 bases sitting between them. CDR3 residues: CASSRGGTNEQFF. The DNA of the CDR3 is TGTGCCAGCAGCCGTGGGGGAACGAATGAGCAGTTCTTC.

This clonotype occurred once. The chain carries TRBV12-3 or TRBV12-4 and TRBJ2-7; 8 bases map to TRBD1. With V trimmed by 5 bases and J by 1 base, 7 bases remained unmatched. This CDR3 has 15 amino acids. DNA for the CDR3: TGTGCCAGCAGTCCGGGGACAGGAACTTCCTACGAGCAGTACGTC. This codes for CASSPGTGTSYEQYV.

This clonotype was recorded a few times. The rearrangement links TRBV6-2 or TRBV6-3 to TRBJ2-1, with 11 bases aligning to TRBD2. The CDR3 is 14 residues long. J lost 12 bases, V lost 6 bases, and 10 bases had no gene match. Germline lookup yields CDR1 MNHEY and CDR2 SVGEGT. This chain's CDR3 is CASRFSGGELWQFF. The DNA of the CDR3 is TGTGCCAGCAGGTTTAGCGGGGGGGAGTTATGGCAGTTCTTC.

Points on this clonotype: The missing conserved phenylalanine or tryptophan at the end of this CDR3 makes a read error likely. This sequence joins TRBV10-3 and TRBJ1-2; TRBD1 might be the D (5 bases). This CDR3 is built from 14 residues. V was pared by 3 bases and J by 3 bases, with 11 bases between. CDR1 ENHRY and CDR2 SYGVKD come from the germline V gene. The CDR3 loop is CAISEIGDHYGYTS. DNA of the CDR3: TGTGCCATCAGTGAAATAGGGGATCACTATGGCTACACCTCC.

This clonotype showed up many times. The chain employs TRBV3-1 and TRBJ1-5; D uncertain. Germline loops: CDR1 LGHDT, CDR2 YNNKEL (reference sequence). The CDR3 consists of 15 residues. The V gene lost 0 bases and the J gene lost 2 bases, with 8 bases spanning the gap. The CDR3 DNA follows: TGTGCCAGCAGCCAAGATGGGGTGGGCAATCAGCCCCAGCATTTT. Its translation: CASSQDGVGNQPQHF.

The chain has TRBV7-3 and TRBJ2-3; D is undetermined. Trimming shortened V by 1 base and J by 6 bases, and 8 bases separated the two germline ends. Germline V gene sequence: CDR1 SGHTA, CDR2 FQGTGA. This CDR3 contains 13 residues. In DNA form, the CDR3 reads TGTGCCAGCAGCTTAATTTTAAGGGATACGCAGTATTTT. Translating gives CASSLILRDTQYF.

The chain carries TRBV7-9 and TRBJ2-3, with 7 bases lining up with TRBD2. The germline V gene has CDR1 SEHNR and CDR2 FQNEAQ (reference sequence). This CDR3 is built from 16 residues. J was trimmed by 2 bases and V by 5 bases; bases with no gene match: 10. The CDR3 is CASSAVPSGLTDTQYF. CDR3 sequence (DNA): TGTGCCAGCAGCGCGGTGCCTAGCGGACTCACAGATACGCAGTATTTT.